This T cell receptor (beta chain) was recovered during a study of T cells in Graves' hyperthyroidism and ophthalmopathy. Authors of the study amplified TCR beta CDR3 regions from RNA transcripts. When the TCR CDR3 underwent first-round RT-PCR, the HTBI primer set was used. Via MiXCR, TCRdb re-called the multiplex PCR reads, giving one row per CDR3 protein. This table has around 760,000 distinct CDR3 sequences, around 40% appearing once. Losses at the gene ends were 6 bases for V and 3 bases for J; bases not matched to a gene: 14. This CDR3 contains 18 residues. Germline lookup yields CDR1 SNHLY and CDR2 FYNNEI. This clonotype has a handful of counts.

The sequenced sample was blood. This sequence was found in a woman in her thirties or forties with Graves' hyperthyroidism. The rearrangement uses TRBV2 and TRBJ1-6; 7 bases are shared with TRBD1. CDR3: CASSVNTRTGDYNSPLHF. CDR3 nucleotides: TGTGCCAGCAGCGTGAACACCCGGACAGGAGACTATAATTCACCCCTCCACTTT.